The 29 T cell receptor beta chains in this list originate from one sample, sequenced in a study of patients and donors after allogeneic stem cell transplantation. A single record per CDR3 protein comes from TCRdb applying MiXCR to the RT-PCR reads. The sample lists approximately 410,000 distinct CDR3 sequences; 15% to 20% were seen once. Sequencing was carried out using blood, either unsorted or a sorted T cell fraction (not recorded which). These receptors all come from a human donor who was either an allogeneic HSCT recipient or a stem cell or donor lymphocyte infusion donor (not recorded which). It is not recorded whose cells these are; they may come from a transplant donor.

This clonotype was observed many times. The gene calls are TRBV6-5 and TRBJ2-3; 9 bases line up with TRBD1. CDR3 length equals 16 residues. Germline V gives CDR1 MNHEY, CDR2 SVGAGI. The trim removed 4 bases at V and 7 bases at J, leaving 12 bases unmatched. CDR3 coding DNA: TGTGCCAGCAGTTCCCCTGGGACAGGGCGCCGAAATACGCAGTATTTT. Translating it yields CASSSPGTGRRNTQYF.

The sample holds a few counts of this clonotype. This chain links TRBV4-3 with TRBJ2-1, with D possibly being TRBD1 (6 bases). Germline loops: CDR1 LGHNA, CDR2 YSLEER. Trimming took off 1 base at V and 9 bases at J, with 10 bases between the two ends. The CDR3 totals 13 residues. CDR3 DNA: TGCGCCAGCAGCCAAGTACAGGGTACTGAGCAGTTCTTC. It codes for CASSQVQGTEQFF.

The rearrangement uses TRBV5-1 and TRBJ1-3; D unclear. CDR1 and CDR2 from the germline V gene are SGHRS and YFSETQ. This CDR3 spans 11 amino acids. The V gene lost 0 bases and the J gene lost 9 bases, with 4 bases spanning the gap. The CDR3 protein is CASSLEGTIYF. As DNA, the CDR3 is TGCGCCAGCAGCTTGGAAGGCACCATATATTTT.

This chain joins TRBV12-3 or TRBV12-4 and TRBJ1-3; D ambiguous. V was pared by 4 bases and J by 4 bases, with 11 bases between. This CDR3 is built from 14 residues. The chain's CDR3 is CASSYWRGGNTIYF. As DNA, the CDR3 is TGTGCCAGCAGTTATTGGCGGGGAGGAAACACCATATATTTT.

The chain recombines TRBV11-2 with TRBJ2-3, with 9 bases identical to TRBD2. The junction had 11 bases not matched to a gene; V was cut back by 5 bases and J by 5 bases. Germline V lookup: CDR1 SGHAT, CDR2 FQNNGV. CDR3 length: 16 amino acids. The CDR3 DNA is TGTGCCAGCAGCCCGCGGGGGGGCCTGAAGGGAGATACGCAGTATTTT. It codes for CASSPRGGLKGDTQYF. The full variable domain, rest sourced from reference TRBV11-2 and TRBJ2-3, is EAGVAQSPRYKIIEKRQSVAFWCNPISGHATLYWYQQILGQGPKLLIQFQNNGVVDDSQLPKDRFSAERLKGVDSTLKIQPAKLEDSAVYLCASSPRGGLKGDTQYFGPGTRLTVL.

The CDR3 DNA sequence: TGTGCCACCGGCAAGACAGGGGGCGCAGGGTCTGGGGCCAACGTCCTGACTTTC. Its translation: CATGKTGGAGSGANVLTF. The chain employs TRBV24-1 and TRBJ2-6; 10 bases align to TRBD1. The CDR3 covers 18 residues. The V and J ends lost 9 bases and 1 base, in that order; junction bases with no gene match: 11. Germline values: CDR1 KGHDR, CDR2 SFDVKD.

This clonotype was recorded a few times. The chain recombines TRBV5-4 with TRBJ1-1; D is uncertain. Germline loops: CDR1 SGHNT, CDR2 YYREEE (reference sequence). Trimming stripped 1 base from V and 4 bases from J, with 14 bases between. The CDR3 totals 15 residues. DNA for the CDR3: TGTGCCAGCAGCTTGTCGCCGGATGGGCCCACTGAAGCTTTCTTT. Its protein is CASSLSPDGPTEAFF.

This clonotype was detected only a few times. The V gene is TRBV7-9, the J gene TRBJ2-1, with 7 bases matching TRBD1. After removal of 1 base from V and 8 bases from J, the junction contained 5 bases not matched to a gene. Germline assignment: CDR1 SEHNR and CDR2 FQNEAQ (reference sequence). The CDR3 sequence is 14 residues long. The chain's CDR3 is CASSLVTGSDEQFF. The CDR3 coding sequence is TGTGCCAGCAGCTTAGTGACAGGGTCGGATGAGCAGTTCTTC.

This clonotype occurred a few times. This chain uses TRBV3-1 with TRBJ2-3; tentatively, D is TRBD2 (6 bases). V was trimmed by 4 bases and J by 6 bases, leaving 14 bases between them. This CDR3 contains 14 residues. The germline V gene encodes CDR1 LGHDT and CDR2 YNNKEL (reference sequence). CDR3 loop: CASSRPGGPDTQYF. DNA for the CDR3: TGTGCCAGCAGCCGACCCGGAGGGCCGGATACGCAGTATTTT.

The chain uses TRBV27 and TRBJ2-5; 10 bases fit TRBD1. Germline lookup yields CDR1 MNHEY and CDR2 SMNVEV (reference sequence). The CDR3 is 17 amino acids. V lost 2 bases to trimming and J lost 4 bases; unmatched junction nucleotides: 10. CDR3 DNA sequence: TGTGCCAGCAGTTTAGTGCCGGGACAGGGGCCACGAGAGACCCAGTACTTC. Its protein is CASSLVPGQGPRETQYF.

The gene calls are TRBV10-3 and TRBJ2-7; no reliable D call. The length of the CDR3 is 13 residues. The germline V gene encodes CDR1 ENHRY and CDR2 SYGVKD. Trimming removed 3 bases at V and 3 bases at J, with 9 bases between. Here the CDR3 reads CAISDPTVYEQYF. The CDR3 DNA sequence: TGTGCCATCAGTGACCCAACAGTCTACGAGCAGTACTTC.

The chain combines TRBV7-6 with TRBJ2-7, with unresolved D. The CDR3 contains 18 residues. Germline V gives CDR1 SGHVS, CDR2 FNYEAQ. The germline V and J ends were trimmed by 1 base and 0 bases, with 19 bases remaining between them. The CDR3 region has the DNA TGTGCCAGCAGCTTAGTAAGTGTCAGAATGACAAGCTCCTACGAGCAGTACTTC. The encoded protein is CASSLVSVRMTSSYEQYF.

There are a few counts of this clonotype. The DNA of the CDR3 is TGCGCCAGCAGCCAAGATCATTCCAGGAGAAGAGACGAGCAGTACTTC. Amino acid sequence: CASSQDHSRRRDEQYF. The genes are TRBV4-1 and TRBJ2-7; D gene uncertain. This CDR3 comprises 16 residues. The ends were cut back, 0 bases at V and 5 bases at J, with 17 bases in the middle. Germline lookup yields CDR1 MGHRA and CDR2 YSYEKL.

The table lists this clonotype with a few counts. The genes are TRBV6-1 and TRBJ2-7; 8 bases line up with TRBD2. V trimming: 4 bases; J trimming: 4 bases; junction bases outside the gene matches: 9. The length of the CDR3 is 15 residues. CDR1 MNHNS and CDR2 SASEGT come from the germline V gene. Written as DNA, the CDR3 is TGTGCCAGCAGTGGGTTAGCGGGGACTCCGTACGAGCAGTACTTC. Its translation is CASSGLAGTPYEQYF.

The chain employs TRBV24-1 and TRBJ2-1, with 7 bases lining up with TRBD2. After removal of 2 bases from V and 6 bases from J, the junction contained 3 bases not matched to a gene. CDR1 KGHDR and CDR2 SFDVKD come from the germline V gene. The CDR3 sequence is 14 residues long. In nucleotides, the CDR3 is TGTGCCACCAGTGATTCTGGCGGGAGCAATGAGCAGTTCTTC. It translates to CATSDSGGSNEQFF.

A few counts support this clonotype. This chain uses TRBV11-3 with TRBJ2-3; TRBD2 matches at 10 bases. Per the germline V gene, CDR1 is SGHNT and CDR2 is YENEEA. The CDR3 extends over 16 amino acids. Unmatched junction bases numbered 3, after V lost 2 bases and J lost 1 base. The CDR3, as DNA: TGTGCCAGCAGCTTACCCCTAGCGGGAGGCACAGATACGCAGTATTTT. Translating gives CASSLPLAGGTDTQYF.

This clonotype was counted a few times. This sequence joins TRBV4-3 and TRBJ2-3, with 8 positions matching TRBD2. The CDR3 runs 15 residues. The germline V gene has CDR1 LGHNA and CDR2 YSLEER. V gave up 5 bases and J gave up 3 bases; unmatched junction bases: 7. The CDR3 loop is CASSVTGGPTDTQYF. The CDR3 DNA reads as TGCGCCAGCAGCGTAACGGGGGGGCCGACAGATACGCAGTATTTT.

This chain links TRBV6-5 with TRBJ1-1; D is unresolved. CDR1 and CDR2 (germline): MNHEY, SVGAGI. The V end lost 0 bases, the J end lost 3 bases, and 11 bases lay between the germline ends. The CDR3 has 15 residues. The CDR3 region has the DNA TGTGCCAGCAGTTACTCGACGGAGTCGGACACTGAAGCTTTCTTT. It yields the protein CASSYSTESDTEAFF.

The CDR3 DNA sequence: TGTGCCAGCAGAAAAACGGGAGGGGGCGCGAATTACGAGCAGTACTTC. This encodes CASRKTGGGANYEQYF. The chain couples TRBV6-1 to TRBJ2-7; D is perhaps TRBD2 (8 bases). This CDR3 spans 16 amino acids. With 6 bases removed from V and 4 bases from J, the gap between germline ends came to 22 bases. Germline V gives CDR1 MNHNS, CDR2 SASEGT.

There are a few counts of this clonotype. V gene TRBV5-1 combines with J gene TRBJ2-7; 14 nucleotides align to TRBD2. The CDR3 spans 15 residues. Germline V gives CDR1 SGHRS, CDR2 YFSETQ. J gave up 2 bases and V 6 bases, and 4 bases lay outside the gene matches. The CDR3 coding sequence is TGCGCCAGCAAAGGACTAGCGGGAGGAACCTACGAGCAGTACTTC. It encodes CASKGLAGGTYEQYF.

This clonotype showed up just a few times. The rearrangement uses TRBV27 and TRBJ2-5, with 12 bases lining up with TRBD2. Germline V lookup: CDR1 MNHEY, CDR2 SMNVEV (reference sequence). The CDR3 consists of 15 residues. J lost 4 bases, V lost 4 bases, and 4 bases had no gene match. The CDR3 DNA reads TGTGCCAGCAGTTCCGGACTAGCGGGGATAGAGACCCAGTACTTC. It is translated as CASSSGLAGIETQYF.

This clonotype was seen a handful of times. The V gene is TRBV20-1, the J gene TRBJ1-6, with no clear D. Germline V gives CDR1 DFQATT, CDR2 SNEGSKA (reference sequence). V was trimmed by 0 bases and J by 8 bases, leaving 14 bases between them. This CDR3 is 15 amino acids long. CDR3: CSARDEEIRDSPLHF. CDR3 coding DNA: TGCAGTGCTAGAGATGAGGAAATCCGAGATTCACCCCTCCACTTT.

The V call is TRBV7-2, the J call TRBJ1-2; D is unclear. CDR1 is SGHTA and CDR2 is FQGNSA in the germline V gene. The CDR3 length is 15 residues. V was trimmed by 5 bases and J by 1 base, leaving 14 bases between them. The CDR3 DNA follows: TGTGCCAGCAGCCCTCGTCAGACCCTTAACTATGGCTACACCTTC. This gives the protein CASSPRQTLNYGYTF.

The rearrangement uses TRBV2 and TRBJ1-4; 8 nucleotides align to TRBD1. Germline CDR1 reads SNHLY; CDR2 reads FYNNEI. V lost 6 bases to trimming and J lost 7 bases; unmatched junction nucleotides: 7. The CDR3 extends over 14 amino acids. DNA for the CDR3: TGTGCCAGCAGGGACAGGGTGAGAGGTGAAAAACTGTTTTTT. Its protein is CASRDRVRGEKLFF.

This clonotype was recorded many times. The chain joins TRBV11-2 to TRBJ2-2, with 9 bases that match TRBD1. There are 15 residues in the CDR3. Germline loops: CDR1 SGHAT, CDR2 FQNNGV. After removal of 3 bases from V and 4 bases from J, the junction contained 3 bases not matched to a gene. CDR3 in amino acids: CASSLDRGGTGELFF. CDR3 bases: TGTGCCAGCAGCTTGGACAGGGGCGGCACCGGGGAGCTGTTTTTT. Supplemented by reference TRBV11-2 and TRBJ2-2, the full variable domain reads EAGVAQSPRYKIIEKRQSVAFWCNPISGHATLYWYQQILGQGPKLLIQFQNNGVVDDSQLPKDRFSAERLKGVDSTLKIQPAKLEDSAVYLCASSLDRGGTGELFFGEGSRLTVL.

The chain couples TRBV3-1 to TRBJ2-7; no reliable D call. This CDR3 has 15 amino acids. V gave up 2 bases and J gave up 1 base, with 12 bases separating them. Germline V gives CDR1 LGHDT, CDR2 YNNKEL (reference sequence). As DNA, the CDR3 is TGTGCCAGCAGCCAAAGACACGGAGCTTCCTACGAGCAGTACTTC. Encoded protein: CASSQRHGASYEQYF.

The V gene is TRBV6-5, the J gene TRBJ2-7, with TRBD2 identical over 9 bases. CDR3 length: 12 residues. Germline trimming cut 8 bases from V and 6 bases from J; bases unmatched to any gene: 5. CDR1 and CDR2 (germline): MNHEY, SVGAGI. The CDR3 loop reads CASARGGGEQYF. The CDR3 bases are TGTGCCAGCGCGCGGGGGGGAGGCGAGCAGTACTTC.

The V gene is TRBV6-1, the J gene TRBJ1-4; 8 bases agree with TRBD1. Per germline, CDR1 MNHNS and CDR2 SASEGT. Unmatched junction bases numbered 5, after V lost 7 bases and J lost 4 bases. The CDR3 consists of 14 residues. The CDR3 region is CASTLTGVNEKLFF. The CDR3 DNA reads TGTGCCAGCACTTTGACAGGGGTTAATGAAAAACTGTTTTTT.

This clonotype was found a few times. The chain joins TRBV7-8 to TRBJ2-1; TRBD2 matches at 8 bases. Germline CDR1 SGHVS, CDR2 FQNEAQ. The J segment lost 7 bases and the V segment lost 3 bases, leaving 5 bases of the junction unmatched. The CDR3 extends over 14 amino acids. The CDR3 reads CASSLRTSFNEQFF. The CDR3 DNA sequence: TGTGCCAGCAGCTTGCGGACTAGCTTTAATGAGCAGTTCTTC.